This T cell receptor (beta chain) was obtained from a study of beta chain features in type 1 diabetes. Overall study results and limits: It was among patients, rather than healthy donors, that naive, central memory and Treg TCRB repertoires appeared more similar. Diminished insertions and augmented deletions at VDJ junctions characterized type 1 diabetes patients.

The isolated RNA, all of it, was reverse transcribed, so expressed TCRB transcripts were what got sequenced. TCRdb keeps only in-frame clones here, not all; method: immunoSEQ multiplex PCR. The data contain hundreds of thousands of clones, under 20% of them seen just once; the ten biggest clones take up around 0.02%. A word on this clone: Its target is unknown.

Sorting gave populations that all exceeded 95% purity. Unmatched junction bases numbered 7, after V lost 1 base and J lost 3 bases. Germline loops: CDR1 KGHSH, CDR2 LQKENI. The CDR3 is made up of 16 amino acids. The TCR originated in a woman aged 18-29 years in good health. Sequencing was performed on naive CD4+ T cells from blood. The genes are TRBV18 and TRBJ2-5; 8 bases are a match to TRBD2. CDR3 loop: CASSPLLTSGKETQYF. In DNA, the CDR3 is TGTGCCAGCTCACCACTCCTTACTAGCGGAAAAGAGACCCAGTACTTC. Together with reference TRBV18 and TRBJ2-5, the CDR3 gives the full variable domain: NAGVMQNPRHLVRRRGQEARLRCSPMKGHSHVYWYRQLPEEGLKFMVYLQKENIIDESGMPKERFSAEFPKEGPSILRIQQVVRGDSAAYFCASSPLLTSGKETQYFGPGTRLLVL.